Shown below are 6 T cell receptor beta chains from a single sample sequenced in a study of cytomegalovirus exposure and HLA in healthy donors. Amplification used 60 Vbeta primers and 13 Jbeta primers. Data came from immunoSEQ multiplex PCR; TCRdb stores just in-frame clones and leaves some out. The profile shows around 99,000 clones, about 78% of them singletons. Sequencing input: PBMCs. The receptors here all came from a man in his forties in good health and CMV-seronegative.

This chain connects TRBV4-1 to TRBJ2-7; tentatively, D is TRBD2 (5 bases). This CDR3 region has 13 residues. Trimming pared 1 base from V and 3 bases from J, leaving 7 bases between. The germline V gene has CDR1 MGHRA and CDR2 YSYEKL. The CDR3 DNA reads TGCGCCAGCAGCCAAGTCCGGGGCTACGAGCAGTACTTC. Protein sequence: CASSQVRGYEQYF.

The J gene is TRBJ2-1, the V gene TRBV9; a weak D match, TRBD1 (5 bases). Looked up from germline, CDR1 is SGDLS and CDR2 is YYNGEE. There are 15 residues in the CDR3. The V end lost 0 bases, the J end lost 3 bases, and 10 bases lay between the germline ends. The DNA for the CDR3 is TGTGCCAGCAGCGTAGCCGGACACCTCTACAATGAGCAGTTCTTC. Protein: CASSVAGHLYNEQFF.

Regarding this clone: In this CDR3 the conserved last residue, phenylalanine or tryptophan, is missing, so a read error is likely. The limits of the CDR3 on the DNA are not certain, so only TCRdb's listed CDR3 is given. The chain carries TRBV7-9 and TRBJ2-7; TRBD2, as called in the table, went unchecked against the DNA. With termini counted, the CDR3 has 8 amino acids. Germline CDR1 and CDR2: SEHNR and FQNEAQ (reference sequence). The CDR3 reads CASSLVSL.

This clone was found a few times. The V and J genes are TRBV27 and TRBJ2-7; D is unclear. CDR1 MNHEY and CDR2 SMNVEV come from the germline V gene (reference sequence). V lost 5 bases to trimming and J lost 5 bases, with 10 bases between them. This CDR3 has 12 residues. The CDR3 coding sequence is TGTGCCAGCAGTCCCCCCCTTAACGAGCAGTACTTC. This encodes CASSPPLNEQYF.

This clone was detected only once. The chain has TRBV28 and TRBJ1-2, with a tentative D call TRBD1 (6 bases). CDR1 MDHEN and CDR2 SYDVKM come from the germline V gene. Trimming took 3 bases from V and 8 from J, leaving 7 bases between them. The CDR3 sequence is 11 residues long. The DNA of the CDR3 is TGTGCCAGCAGTTTCGGGACAGGCTACACCTTC. It specifies CASSFGTGYTF.

The J gene is TRBJ2-1, the V gene TRBV7-8, with 8 bases matching TRBD1. The length of the CDR3 is 15 residues. V trimming: 10 bases; J trimming: 9 bases; junction bases outside the gene matches: 17. CDR1 and CDR2 (germline): SGHVS, FQNEAQ. CDR3 in amino acids: CATNPGGRIDGEQFF. The CDR3 DNA follows: TGTGCCACCAATCCAGGGGGCAGGATTGATGGTGAGCAGTTCTTC.